These 18 T cell receptor beta chains were sequenced from one sample in a study of breast tumors, draining lymph nodes, adjacent tissues. The lymph nodes were axillary draining lymph nodes from breast cancer patients. Using its own MiXCR run on the multiplex PCR reads, TCRdb lists one record per CDR3 protein. The sample holds approximately 250,000 distinct CDR3 sequences; around 34% are singletons and the top ten take 3.6%. Specimen: axillary lymph node tissue. These receptors originate from a female donor with breast cancer. Some clones in this sample may be carry-over from other donors' samples.

The sample holds many counts of this clonotype. The chain combines TRBV6-4 with TRBJ1-4; perhaps TRBD1 as D (5 bases). This CDR3 comprises 14 residues. The germline V and J ends were trimmed by 4 bases and 0 bases, with 6 bases remaining between them. CDR1 and CDR2 from the germline V gene are MRHNA and SNTAGT. CDR3 region: CASSATATNEKLFF. CDR3 nucleotides: TGTGCCAGCAGTGCGACAGCAACTAATGAAAAACTGTTTTTT.

In its sample, this clonotype was seen many times. The rearrangement joins TRBV19 to TRBJ2-1; D perhaps matches TRBD1 (5 bases). In germline, CDR1 is LNHDA, CDR2 SQIVND (reference sequence). V was cut by 10 bases and J by 6 bases, with 13 bases left in between. The CDR3 is made up of 12 amino acids. CDR3 loop: CATRGRGNEQFF. CDR3 in DNA: TGTGCCACCAGAGGAAGGGGCAATGAGCAGTTCTTC.

The V call is TRBV20-1, the J call TRBJ1-4; D gene ambiguous. V lost 5 bases and J lost 5, with 12 bases in between. Germline V gene sequence: CDR1 DFQATT, CDR2 SNEGSKA (reference sequence). The CDR3 runs to 13 residues. CDR3: CSALRATNEKLFF. The DNA for the CDR3 is TGCAGTGCTTTACGGGCCACGAATGAAAAACTGTTTTTT.

In its sample, this clonotype was seen many times. V is TRBV5-1 and J is TRBJ2-1, with D unresolved. Between the trimmed V and J ends, which lost 7 bases and 5 bases, there was a span of 13 bases. The V gene's germline CDR1 is SGHRS and CDR2 YFSETQ. This CDR3 spans 13 amino acids. The CDR3 reads CASRVGVNNEQFF. The CDR3 DNA follows: TGCGCCAGCCGGGTCGGAGTCAACAATGAGCAGTTCTTC.

This clonotype was detected many times. The chain couples TRBV15 to TRBJ2-5, with D possibly matching TRBD1 (6 bases). The CDR3 runs 14 residues. V dropped 1 base and J dropped 2 bases, with 8 bases sitting between them. The germline V gene encodes CDR1 LNHNV and CDR2 YYDKDF (reference sequence). This chain's CDR3 is CATSRGTAQETQYF. CDR3 in DNA: TGTGCCACCAGCAGAGGGACAGCTCAAGAGACCCAGTACTTC. The full variable domain, completed using reference TRBV15 and TRBJ2-5, is DAMVIQNPRYQVTQFGKPVTLSCSQTLNHNVMYWYQQKSSQAPKLLFHYYDKDFNNEADTPDNFQSRRPNTSFCFLDIRSPGLGDTAMYLCATSRGTAQETQYFGPGTRLLVL.

This chain connects TRBV5-1 to TRBJ2-6; D tentatively fits TRBD1 or TRBD2 (6 bases each). The ends were cut back, 0 bases at V and 0 bases at J, with 10 bases in the middle. There are 17 residues in the CDR3. Germline lookup yields CDR1 SGHRS and CDR2 YFSETQ. CDR3 nucleotide sequence: TGCGCCAGCAGCTTGGAGGGGGGATCCTCTGGGGCCAACGTCCTGACTTTC. Translated, it gives CASSLEGGSSGANVLTF.

Many counts were recorded for this clonotype. The rearrangement links TRBV7-3 to TRBJ2-7, with TRBD1 identical over 7 bases. The CDR3 totals 15 residues. Germline lookup yields CDR1 SGHTA and CDR2 FQGTGA. After removal of 2 bases from V and 1 base from J, the junction contained 5 bases not matched to a gene. CDR3 nucleotides: TGTGCCAGCAGCTTAGCTGCAGGGGGTTCCTACGAGCAGTACTTC. Its translation is CASSLAAGGSYEQYF.

As to this clonotype: A clone one base away is much larger, so this may be a read error. The chain carries TRBV7-9 and TRBJ2-1; D unclear. The CDR3 sequence is 13 residues long. V lost 4 bases and J lost 9, with 13 bases in between. From germline, CDR1 is SEHNR and CDR2 FQNEAQ (reference sequence). DNA of the CDR3: TGTGCCAGCAGCTCAGACTCCCCTGTTGAGCAGTTCTTC. This gives the protein CASSSDSPVEQFF.

This chain uses TRBV5-6 with TRBJ2-6; 7 nucleotides match TRBD1. Losses at the gene ends were 4 bases for V and 0 bases for J; bases not matched to a gene: 7. Looked up from germline, CDR1 is SGHDT and CDR2 is YYEEEE. CDR3 length equals 17 residues. CDR3 loop: CASSGTAPLSGANVLTF. Here the CDR3 DNA reads TGTGCCAGCAGCGGGACAGCCCCGCTCTCTGGGGCCAACGTCCTGACTTTC.

V usage is TRBV4-3 and J usage is TRBJ2-1; TRBD2 matches 7 bases. The V and J ends lost 0 bases and 4 bases, in that order; junction bases with no gene match: 6. The germline V gene has CDR1 LGHNA and CDR2 YSLEER. The CDR3 contains 16 residues. Here the CDR3 reads CASSQDASGTYNEQFF. CDR3 DNA sequence: TGCGCCAGCAGCCAAGATGCTAGCGGCACTTACAATGAGCAGTTCTTC.

The sample holds many counts of this clonotype. This chain uses TRBV5-1 with TRBJ2-1, with 10 bases that match TRBD2. The V gene's germline CDR1 is SGHRS and CDR2 YFSETQ. This CDR3 has 16 amino acids. With 4 bases clipped from V and 1 base from J, the junction kept 5 bases outside the gene matches. The CDR3 bases are TGCGCCAGCAGCATGGGACTAGCGCCATCCTACAATGAGCAGTTCTTC. This gives the protein CASSMGLAPSYNEQFF.

The rearrangement links TRBV9 to TRBJ2-3, with D tentatively TRBD2 (5 bases). From germline, CDR1 is SGDLS and CDR2 YYNGEE. Trimming cost V 0 bases and J 6 bases, with 14 bases left between them. The CDR3 runs 15 residues. CDR3 in amino acids: CASSVAGGGLDTQYF. The CDR3 DNA follows: TGTGCCAGCAGCGTAGCGGGCGGTGGACTTGATACGCAGTATTTT. The complete variable domain, with remaining parts taken from reference TRBV9 and TRBJ2-3, reads DSGVTQTPKHLITATGQRVTLRCSPRSGDLSVYWYQQSLDQGLQFLIQYYNGEERAKGNILERFSAQQFPDLHSELNLSSLELGDSALYFCASSVAGGGLDTQYFGPGTRLTVL.

This clonotype was seen repeatedly, ten times or more. The chain joins TRBV11-2 to TRBJ2-3, with 10 nucleotides matching TRBD2. CDR3 length: 13 amino acids. J was trimmed by 14 bases and V by 1 base; bases with no gene match: 6. The germline V gene has CDR1 SGHAT and CDR2 FQNNGV. CDR3 DNA: TGTGCCAGCAGCTTAGCTAGCGGGGGAACAGGGTATTTT. Its translation is CASSLASGGTGYF.

V usage is TRBV4-1 and J usage is TRBJ2-3; 16 bases fit TRBD2. This CDR3 has 17 amino acids. Unmatched junction bases numbered 3, after V lost 1 base and J lost 5 bases. CDR1 and CDR2 (germline): MGHRA, YSYEKL. The CDR3, as DNA: TGCGCCAGCAGCCAAGCGGGACTAGCGGGGGGGGGAGATACGCAGTATTTT. It yields the protein CASSQAGLAGGGDTQYF.

V and J are TRBV7-3 and TRBJ2-3; 9 bases map to TRBD2. The CDR3 is 18 amino acids. J lost 2 bases, V lost 4 bases, and 13 bases had no gene match. Germline CDR1 and CDR2: SGHTA and FQGTGA. The CDR3 nucleotides are TGTGCCAGCAGCTCAAGTCGGACTAGCGCGGGGATCACAGATACGCAGTATTTT. Translation gives CASSSSRTSAGITDTQYF.

This clonotype was recorded at least ten times. The rearrangement links TRBV7-9 to TRBJ1-3; D uncertain. Germline V gene data show CDR1 as SEHNR and CDR2 as FQNEAQ (reference sequence). Trimming removed 3 bases at V and 0 bases at J, with 6 bases between. The CDR3 contains 14 residues. The DNA of the CDR3 is TGTGCCAGCAGCTTCCCCAACTCTGGAAACACCATATATTTT. It is translated as CASSFPNSGNTIYF.

In this sample, this clonotype is medium-sized. The rearrangement joins TRBV10-3 to TRBJ2-6; D gene ambiguous. V lost 7 bases to trimming and J lost 2 bases, with 0 bases between them. The germline CDR1 and CDR2 sequences are ENHRY and SYGVKD. The CDR3 spans 11 residues. CDR3 sequence: CAITGANVLTF. CDR3 DNA sequence: TGTGCCATCACTGGGGCCAACGTCCTGACTTTC.

This clonotype was detected many times. The chain uses TRBV18 and TRBJ1-2; possible D gene TRBD1, 5 bases. The germline CDR1 and CDR2 sequences are KGHSH and LQKENI. This CDR3 spans 14 amino acids. V was trimmed by 0 bases and J by 7 bases, leaving 12 bases between them. CDR3 in DNA: TGTGCCAGCTCACCACCAGGGGCAGGCGCTGGCTACACCTTC. Translation gives CASSPPGAGAGYTF.